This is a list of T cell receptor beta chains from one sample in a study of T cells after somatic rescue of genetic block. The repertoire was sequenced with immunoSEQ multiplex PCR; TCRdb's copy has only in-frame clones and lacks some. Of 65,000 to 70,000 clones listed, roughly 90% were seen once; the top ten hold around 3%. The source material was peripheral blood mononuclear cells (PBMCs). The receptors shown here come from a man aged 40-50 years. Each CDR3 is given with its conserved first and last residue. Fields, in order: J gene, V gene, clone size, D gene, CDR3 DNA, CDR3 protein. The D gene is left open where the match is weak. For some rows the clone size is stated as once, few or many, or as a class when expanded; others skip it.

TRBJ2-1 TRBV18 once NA TGTGCCAGCTCACCGCCAGGGCCCAATGAGCAGTTCTTC CASSPPGPNEQFF
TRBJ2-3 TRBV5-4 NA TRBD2 TGTGCCAGCAGCTCGGCTAGCGGGATAGCAGATACGCAGTATTTT CASSSASGIADTQYF
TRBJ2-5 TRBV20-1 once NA TGCAGTGCTAGAGACGACGGAACCCAGTACTTC CSARDDGTQYF
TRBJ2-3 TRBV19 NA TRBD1 TGTGCCAGTTCTCCATTGGGACAGGGGAGGCATACGCAGTATTTT CASSPLGQGRHTQYF
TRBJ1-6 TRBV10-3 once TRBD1 TGTGCCACGAGGACAGGGGCCTTTAATTCACCCCTCCACTTT CATRTGAFNSPLHF
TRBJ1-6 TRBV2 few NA TGTGCCAGCAGGTCCTCCCGGGCGGGAAATTCACCCCTCCACTTT CASRSSRAGNSPLHF
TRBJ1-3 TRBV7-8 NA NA TGTGCCAGCAGCTTACCAGGATCCGGAAACACCATATATTTT CASSLPGSGNTIYF
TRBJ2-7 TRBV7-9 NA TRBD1 TGTGCCAGCAGCCCACCGGGACAGTCCTACGAGCAGTACTTC CASSPPGQSYEQYF
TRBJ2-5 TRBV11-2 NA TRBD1 TGTGCCAGCAGCGGGGGACAGCAAGAGACCCAGTACTTC CASSGGQQETQYF
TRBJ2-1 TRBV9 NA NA TGTGCCAGCAGCCCCCGGATAAGCATCAATGAGCAGTTCTTC CASSPRISINEQFF
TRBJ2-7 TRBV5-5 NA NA TGTGCCAGCAGCTTGGGCCAGGGGTCCTACGAGCAGTACTTC CASSLGQGSYEQYF
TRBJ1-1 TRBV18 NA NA TGTGCCAGCTTCGAGCTGGGGGGTGTGAACACTGAAGCTTTCTTT CASFELGGVNTEAFF
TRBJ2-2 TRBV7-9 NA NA TGTGCCAGCAGCTTAGGAGGTGGGCCCGGGGAGCTGTTTTTT CASSLGGGPGELFF
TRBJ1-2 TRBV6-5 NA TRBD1 TGTGCCAGCAGTTACTCGGGTGGGACAGCCTTGTATGGCTACACCTTC CASSYSGGTALYGYTF
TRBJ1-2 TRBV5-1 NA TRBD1 TGCGCCAGCAGCTCCTCGGGGACAGGGGACGGCTACACCTTC CASSSSGTGDGYTF
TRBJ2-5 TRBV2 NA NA TGTGCCAGCAGTGCGATGGGGGACAAAGAGTACTTC CASSAMGDKEYF
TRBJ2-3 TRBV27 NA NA TGTGCCAGCAGCCTAGGGACGTCAGATACGCAGTATTTT CASSLGTSDTQYF
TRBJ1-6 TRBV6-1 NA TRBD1 TGTGCCAGCAGTGAACAACGACCGGGACAGAGGGGTTCACCCCTCCACTTT CASSEQRPGQRGSPLHF
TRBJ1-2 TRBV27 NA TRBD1 TGTGCCAGCAGTTCGACAGGGGGTAGGGGCTACACCTTC CASSSTGGRGYTF
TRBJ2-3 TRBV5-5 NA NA TGTGCCAGCAGCTTGGGCGGGACGAGCACAGATACGCAGTATTTT CASSLGGTSTDTQYF
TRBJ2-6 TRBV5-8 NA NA TGTGCCAGCAGCTTCAGCCCGAACTCTGGGGCCAACGTCCTGACTTTC CASSFSPNSGANVLTF
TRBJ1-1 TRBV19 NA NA TGTGCCAGTAGTAATCAGGGCACCGTGAACACTGAAGCTTTCTTT CASSNQGTVNTEAFF
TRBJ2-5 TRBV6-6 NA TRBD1 TGTGCCAGCAGTTACAGACAGGGCGGGCGGGAGACCCAGTACTTC CASSYRQGGRETQYF
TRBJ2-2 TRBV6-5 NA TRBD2 TGTGCCACCAGCCCCGTGGCGGGAGAGACCGGGGAGCTGTTTTTT CATSPVAGETGELFF
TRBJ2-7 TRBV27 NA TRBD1 TGTGCCAGCAGTTTGTACGGACAGGGGGTTTACGAGCAGTACTTC CASSLYGQGVYEQYF
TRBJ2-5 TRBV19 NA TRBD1 TGTGCCAGTAGTACCTCCGGGACAGGGGGCAGAAACCAAGAGACCCAGTACTTC CASSTSGTGGRNQETQYF
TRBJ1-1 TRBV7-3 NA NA TGTGCCAGCAGCTTTCGGCAGAACACTGAAGCTTTCTTT CASSFRQNTEAFF
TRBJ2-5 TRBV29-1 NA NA TGCAGCGTTGAGATTCGGGCGGCTCTGCAGTACTTC CSVEIRAALQYF
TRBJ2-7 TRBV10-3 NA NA TGTGCCATCAGTGATCGACAGGACCGCTACGAGCAGTACTTC CAISDRQDRYEQYF
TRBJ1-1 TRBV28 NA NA TGTGCCAGCAGGGGAGAGAACACTGAAGCTTTCTTT CASRGENTEAFF
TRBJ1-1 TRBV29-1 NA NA TGCAGCGTTGAAGAGGGATTTTCGAACACTGAAGCTTTCTTT CSVEEGFSNTEAFF
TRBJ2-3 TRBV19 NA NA TGTGCCAGTAGTCCATCACAGGGCCAGGATACGCAGTATTTT CASSPSQGQDTQYF
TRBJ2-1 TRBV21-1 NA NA TGTGCCAGCAGCAAAGCGATAGGGGCGGGAGGGCCAGGCAATGAGCAGTTCTTC CASSKAIGAGGPGNEQFF
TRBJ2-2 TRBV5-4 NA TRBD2 TGTGCCAGCAGCCTCACAGCGGGGGCCAACACCGGGGAGCTGTTTTTT CASSLTAGANTGELFF
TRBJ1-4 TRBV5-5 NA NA TGTGCCAGCAGCAGGACAGTGGCTAATGAAAAACTGTTTTTT CASSRTVANEKLFF
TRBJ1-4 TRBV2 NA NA TGTGCCAGCAGTGACCCCCCTTGGGAAAAACTGTTTTTT CASSDPPWEKLFF
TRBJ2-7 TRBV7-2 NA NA TGTGCCAGCAGCAGCCAGGGCGCGGGAACTACCTACGAGCAGTACTTC CASSSQGAGTTYEQYF
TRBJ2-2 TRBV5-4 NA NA TGTGCCAGCAAGATAGGGACCGGGGAGCTGTTTTTT CASKIGTGELFF
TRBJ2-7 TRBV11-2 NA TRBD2 TGTGCCAGCAGTACGAGCGGGGCCTCCTACGAGCAGTACTTC CASSTSGASYEQYF
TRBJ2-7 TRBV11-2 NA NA TGTGCCAGCAGCTCCGAGGCCGCAGGGCAGTACTTC CASSSEAAGQYF
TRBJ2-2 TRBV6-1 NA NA TGTGCCATCCAGACAGCCACAGTGAACACCGGGGAGCTGTTTTTT CAIQTATVNTGELFF
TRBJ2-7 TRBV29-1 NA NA TGCAGCGTTGAGGAGGGACAAAATACCTACGAGCAGTACTTC CSVEEGQNTYEQYF
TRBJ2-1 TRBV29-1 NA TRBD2 TGCAGCGTTGGTCTAGCGGGGGGAAATGAGCAGTTCTTC CSVGLAGGNEQFF
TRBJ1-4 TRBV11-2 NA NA TGTGCCAGCGGTTCCTGGGGGTTTGATGAAAAACTGTTTTTT CASGSWGFDEKLFF
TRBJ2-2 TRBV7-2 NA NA TGTGCCAGCAGGGTGGGCGGGTATAACACCGGGGAGCTGTTTTTT CASRVGGYNTGELFF
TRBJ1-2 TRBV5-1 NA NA TGCGCCAGCAGCTTGGGCGAGGGTTCGAATGGCTACACCTTC CASSLGEGSNGYTF
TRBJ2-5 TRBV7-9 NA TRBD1 TGTGCCAGCAGCTTAGGTGGGACAGTTCGGGAGACCCAGTACTTC CASSLGGTVRETQYF
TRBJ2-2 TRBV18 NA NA TGTGCCAGCTCACCACCGCTTGTCACCGGGGAGCTGTTTTTT CASSPPLVTGELFF
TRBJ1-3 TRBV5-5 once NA TGTGCCAGCAGCTTTCTCCAGGGTGGGGACACCATATATTTT CASSFLQGGDTIYF
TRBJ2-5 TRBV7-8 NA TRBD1 TGTGCCAGCAGCTCCCGGGACAGGGCTCAAGAGACCCAGTACTTC CASSSRDRAQETQYF
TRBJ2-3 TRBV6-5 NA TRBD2 TGTGCCAGCAGTTACGGGACTAGCGGGGGCCAGAGTACGCAGTATTTT CASSYGTSGGQSTQYF
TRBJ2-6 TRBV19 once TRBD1 TGTGCCAGCTGCGACAGGGGGCGCGTCGGGGCCAACGTCCTGACTTTC CASCDRGRVGANVLTF